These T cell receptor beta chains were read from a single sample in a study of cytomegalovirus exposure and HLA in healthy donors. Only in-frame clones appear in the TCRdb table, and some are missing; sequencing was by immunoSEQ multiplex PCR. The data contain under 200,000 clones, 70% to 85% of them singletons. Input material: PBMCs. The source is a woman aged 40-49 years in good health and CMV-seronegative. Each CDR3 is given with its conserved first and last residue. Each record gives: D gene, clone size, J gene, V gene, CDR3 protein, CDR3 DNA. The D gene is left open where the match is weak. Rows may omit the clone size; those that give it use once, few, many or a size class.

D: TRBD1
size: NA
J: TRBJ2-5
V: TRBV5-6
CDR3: CASSWGTAGEQYF
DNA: TGTGCCAGCAGCTGGGGGACAGCTGGAGAGCAGTACTTC

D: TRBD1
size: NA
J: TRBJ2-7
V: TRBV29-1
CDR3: CSVGGTGSYEQYF
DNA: TGCAGCGTTGGGGGGACAGGGTCCTACGAGCAGTACTTC

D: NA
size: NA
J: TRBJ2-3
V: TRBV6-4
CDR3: CASSEGGPTDTQYF
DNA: TGTGCCAGCAGTGAGGGGGGGCCCACAGATACGCAGTATTTT

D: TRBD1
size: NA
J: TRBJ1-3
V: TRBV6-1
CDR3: CASTPGTGSGNTIYF
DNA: TGTGCCAGCACTCCCGGGACAGGCTCTGGAAACACCATATATTTT

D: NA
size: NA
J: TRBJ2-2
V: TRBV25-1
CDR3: CASSEFEGAHTGELFF
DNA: TGTGCCAGCAGTGAATTCGAAGGGGCCCACACCGGGGAGCTGTTTTTT

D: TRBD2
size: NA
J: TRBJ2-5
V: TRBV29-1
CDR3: CSVKSRREGEETQYF
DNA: TGCAGCGTTAAGTCAAGGCGGGAGGGGGAAGAGACCCAGTACTTC

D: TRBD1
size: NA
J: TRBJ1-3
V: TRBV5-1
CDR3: CASSLQGGENTIYF
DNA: TGCGCCAGCAGCCTACAGGGGGGCGAAAACACCATATATTTT

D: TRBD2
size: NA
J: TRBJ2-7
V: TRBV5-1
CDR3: CASSFGGVAVRTEQYF
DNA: TGCGCCAGCAGCTTTGGGGGGGTGGCCGTCCGTACGGAGCAGTACTTC

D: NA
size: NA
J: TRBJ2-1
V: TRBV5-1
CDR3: CASSLGTGSSYNEQFF
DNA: TGCGCCAGCAGCTTGGGAACCGGGAGCTCCTACAATGAGCAGTTCTTC

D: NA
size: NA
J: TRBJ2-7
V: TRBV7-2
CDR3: CASSLGGRVPLEQYF
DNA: TGTGCCAGCAGCTTAGGTGGCAGGGTCCCCCTCGAGCAGTACTTC

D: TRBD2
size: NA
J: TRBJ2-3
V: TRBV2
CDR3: CASSETRSGGNTDTQYF
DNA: TGTGCCAGCAGTGAGACGCGAAGCGGGGGGAACACAGATACGCAGTATTTT

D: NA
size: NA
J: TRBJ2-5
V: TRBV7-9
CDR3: CASAERGKETQYF
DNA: TGTGCCAGCGCGGAAAGGGGGAAAGAGACCCAGTACTTC

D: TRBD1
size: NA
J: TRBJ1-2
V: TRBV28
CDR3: CASSTLWGQGDGYTF
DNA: TGTGCCAGCAGCACCTTATGGGGACAGGGAGATGGCTACACCTTC

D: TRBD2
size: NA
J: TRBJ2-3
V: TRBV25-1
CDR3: CASTRTSGGTDTQYF
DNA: TGTGCCAGCACCAGGACTAGCGGGGGTACAGATACGCAGTATTTT

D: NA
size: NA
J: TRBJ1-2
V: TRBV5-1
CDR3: CASSLESGINYGYTF
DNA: TGCGCCAGCAGCTTGGAGTCCGGGATCAACTATGGCTACACCTTC

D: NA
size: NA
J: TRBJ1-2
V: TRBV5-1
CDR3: CASSLAGGYTF
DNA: TGCGCCAGCAGCTTGGCGGGTGGCTACACCTTC

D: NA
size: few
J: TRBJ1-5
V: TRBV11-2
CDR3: CASSLVGGDQPQHF
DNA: TGTGCCAGCAGCTTAGTAGGGGGGGATCAGCCCCAGCATTTT

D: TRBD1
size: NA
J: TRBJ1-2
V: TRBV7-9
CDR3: CASSWDRGFGGYTF
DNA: TGTGCCAGCAGCTGGGACAGGGGATTCGGAGGCTACACCTTC

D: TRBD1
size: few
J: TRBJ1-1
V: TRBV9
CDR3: CASSVATGGSTEAFF
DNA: TGTGCCAGCAGCGTAGCTACAGGGGGGAGCACTGAAGCTTTCTTT

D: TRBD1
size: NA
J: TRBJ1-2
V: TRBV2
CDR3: CASNQGQGNYGYTF
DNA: TGTGCCAGCAACCAGGGACAGGGAAACTATGGCTACACCTTC

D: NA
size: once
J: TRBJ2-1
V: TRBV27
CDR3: CASSPIRLPHMTYNEQFF
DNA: TGTGCCAGCAGTCCGATCCGCTTACCCCACATGACCTACAATGAGCAGTTCTTC

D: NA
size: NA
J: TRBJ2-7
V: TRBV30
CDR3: CAWSPGTPNTYEQYF
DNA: TGTGCCTGGAGTCCCGGGACACCTAATACCTACGAGCAGTACTTC

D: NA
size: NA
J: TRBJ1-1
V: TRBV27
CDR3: CASSPRQQMNTEAFF
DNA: TGTGCCAGCAGTCCCAGACAGCAAATGAACACTGAAGCTTTCTTT

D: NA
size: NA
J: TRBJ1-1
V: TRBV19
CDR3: CASRTGQGYTNTEAFF
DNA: TGTGCCAGTAGAACTGGCCAGGGATATACGAACACTGAAGCTTTCTTT

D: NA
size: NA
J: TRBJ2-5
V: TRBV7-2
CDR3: CASSSSGSSMETQYF
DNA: TGTGCCAGCAGCTCATCGGGGTCTTCCATGGAGACCCAGTACTTC

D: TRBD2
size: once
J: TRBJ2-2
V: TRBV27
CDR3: CASSLFVLAGNTGELFF
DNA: TGTGCCAGCAGTTTATTTGTACTAGCGGGGAACACCGGGGAGCTGTTTTTT

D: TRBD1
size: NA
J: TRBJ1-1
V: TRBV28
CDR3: CASSLPGTGIITEAFF
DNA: TGTGCCAGCAGTTTACCCGGGACAGGGATTATCACTGAAGCTTTCTTT

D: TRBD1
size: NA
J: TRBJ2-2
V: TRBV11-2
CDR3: CASSLAGGSNTGELFF
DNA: TGTGCCAGCAGCTTAGCAGGGGGCTCGAACACCGGGGAGCTGTTTTTT

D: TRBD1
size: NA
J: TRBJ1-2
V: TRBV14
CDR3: CASSRHRRDRVYGYTF
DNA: TGTGCCAGCAGCCGTCACCGCCGGGACAGAGTCTATGGCTACACCTTC

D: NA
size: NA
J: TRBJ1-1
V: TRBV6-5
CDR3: CASSYSSVARNTEAFF
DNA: TGTGCCAGCAGTTACTCGAGCGTGGCGAGGAACACTGAAGCTTTCTTT

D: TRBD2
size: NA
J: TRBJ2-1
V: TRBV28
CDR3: CASRFLITSGRLNEQFF
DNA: TGTGCCAGCAGGTTCCTTATAACTAGCGGGAGGCTCAATGAGCAGTTCTTC

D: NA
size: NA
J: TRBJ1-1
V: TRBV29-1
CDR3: CSAQTGMNTEAFF
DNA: TGCAGCGCTCAGACAGGCATGAACACTGAAGCTTTCTTT

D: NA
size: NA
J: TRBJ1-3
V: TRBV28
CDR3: CASSFWGSSSGNTIYF
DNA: TGTGCCAGCAGTTTCTGGGGCAGCTCCTCTGGAAACACCATATATTTT

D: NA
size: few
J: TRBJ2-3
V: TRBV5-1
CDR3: CASSLETRQDTQYF
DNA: TGCGCCAGCAGCTTGGAAACTAGGCAAGATACGCAGTATTTT

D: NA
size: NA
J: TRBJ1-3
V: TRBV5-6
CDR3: CASSLDGGGNTIYF
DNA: TGTGCCAGCAGCTTGGATGGGGGGGGAAACACCATATATTTT

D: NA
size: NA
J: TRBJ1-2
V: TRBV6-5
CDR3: CASSPTPVNYGYTF
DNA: TGTGCCAGCAGTCCTACCCCGGTTAACTATGGCTACACCTTC

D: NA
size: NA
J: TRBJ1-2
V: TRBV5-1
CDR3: CASSSPGDGYTF
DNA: TGCGCCAGCAGCTCCCCAGGGGATGGCTACACCTTC

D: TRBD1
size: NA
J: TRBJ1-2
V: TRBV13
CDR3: CASSSGTGSYGYTF
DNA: TGTGCCAGCAGCTCCGGGACAGGGTCCTATGGCTACACCTTC

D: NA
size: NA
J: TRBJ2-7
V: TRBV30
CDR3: CAWSYRVSSYEQYF
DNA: TGTGCCTGGAGTTACAGGGTCAGCTCCTACGAGCAGTACTTC

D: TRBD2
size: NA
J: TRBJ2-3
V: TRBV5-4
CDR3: CASSLYGLAGRRDTQYF
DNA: TGTGCCAGCAGCTTGTATGGACTAGCGGGGCGCCGAGATACGCAGTATTTT

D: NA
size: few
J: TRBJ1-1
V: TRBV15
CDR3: CATSRVARNTEAFF
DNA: TGTGCCACCAGCAGAGTTGCCAGGAACACTGAAGCTTTCTTT

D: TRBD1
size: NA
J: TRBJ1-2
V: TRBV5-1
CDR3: CASSPQVTGGLYGYTF
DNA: TGCGCCAGCAGCCCGCAGGTGACAGGGGGTCTCTATGGCTACACCTTC

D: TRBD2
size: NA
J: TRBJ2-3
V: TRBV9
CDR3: CASSVGVSGVRDTQYF
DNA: TGTGCCAGCAGCGTAGGCGTTAGCGGGGTAAGGGATACGCAGTATTTT

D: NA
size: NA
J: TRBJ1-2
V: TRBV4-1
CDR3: CASSQEGSLRYGYTF
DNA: TGCGCCAGCAGCCAAGAAGGGAGTCTTCGCTATGGCTACACCTTC

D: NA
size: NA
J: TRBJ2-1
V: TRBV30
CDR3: CAWSVTGLFGEQFF
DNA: TGTGCCTGGAGTGTAACCGGACTGTTCGGTGAGCAGTTCTTC

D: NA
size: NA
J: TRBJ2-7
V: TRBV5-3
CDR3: CARSQRPGLYEQYF
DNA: TGTGCCAGAAGCCAGAGGCCTGGTCTCTACGAGCAGTACTTC

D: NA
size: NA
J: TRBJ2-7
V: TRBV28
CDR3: CASSSPRGEGSYEQYF
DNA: TGTGCCAGCAGTTCCCCTAGAGGCGAGGGCTCCTACGAGCAGTACTTC

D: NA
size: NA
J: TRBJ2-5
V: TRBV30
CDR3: CAWSWVGGSGGTQYF
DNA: TGTGCCTGGAGCTGGGTGGGGGGTAGCGGTGGGACCCAGTACTTC

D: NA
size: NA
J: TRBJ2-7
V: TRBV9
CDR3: CASSQYKYEQYF
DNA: TGTGCCAGCAGCCAATACAAGTACGAGCAGTACTTC

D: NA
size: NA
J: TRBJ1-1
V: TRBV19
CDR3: CASTLRQAMNTEAFF
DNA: TGTGCCAGTACGCTCAGGCAGGCCATGAACACTGAAGCTTTCTTT

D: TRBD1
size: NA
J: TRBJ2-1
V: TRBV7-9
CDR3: CASSLVGWGQGRNEQFF
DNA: TGTGCCAGCAGCTTAGTCGGGTGGGGACAGGGTAGGAATGAGCAGTTCTTC